The clone carrying this TCR beta chain was detected a few times. Germline-derived CDR1 and CDR2 are SEHNR and FQNEAQ (reference sequence). V lost 5 bases and J lost 6, with 17 bases in between. This CDR3 region has 15 residues. No cell sorting was done before RNA was extracted from the tissue. More than 3 cm separated this lung sample from the edge of the tumor. This sample was included in a study of tumor and adjacent non-tumor tissue in lung cancer. Three rounds of nested PCR, following a modified ARM-PCR protocol, produced the TCRbeta library. Each CDR3 protein gets one entry after TCRdb re-called the multiplex PCR reads with MiXCR. The data show 40,000 to 60,000 distinct CDR3 sequences, roughly 67% seen once.

Sequencing was done on a sample of distant non-tumor lung tissue. The TCR comes from a woman in her 70s with non-small cell lung cancer. The V call is TRBV7-9, the J call TRBJ2-1, with TRBD2 as a possible D gene (5 bases). The CDR3 sequence is CASSALAVNTNEQFF. CDR3 DNA: TGTGCCAGCAGCGCCCTAGCAGTAAACACCAATGAGCAGTTCTTC.